The 5 T cell receptor beta chains below all came from one sample that was sequenced in a study of post-analysis software for immune sequencing data. Study-wide points: About 5 TRBV segments (TRBV5-6, TRBV5-1 and TRBV20-1 among them) occurred more frequently in patients than in controls.

Researchers reported that TCR beta cDNA libraries carried unique molecular identifiers. TCRdb ran MiXCR on the PCR reads and lists one entry per CDR3 protein. The top ten hold under 6% of the sample, which has 740,000 or so distinct CDR3 sequences, roughly half seen once. No antigen has been assigned to these receptors. Source material: blood. The receptors originated from a girl aged 10 to 17 with multiple sclerosis.

The chain carries TRBV20-1 and TRBJ2-1, with 13 nucleotides matching TRBD2. The end of the DNA aligns better with TRBJ2-7, so the J call may be wrong. This CDR3 has 15 amino acids. Germline CDR1 DFQATT, CDR2 SNEGSKA (reference sequence). CDR3 sequence (DNA): TGCAGTGCTCCCCGACTAGCGGGGGGAAACTACGAGCAGTACTTC. Amino acid sequence: CSAPRLAGGNYEQYF.

This clonotype has only a few counts. V is TRBV7-3 and J is TRBJ1-1; D is perhaps TRBD1 (6 bases). The V end lost 2 bases, the J end lost 1 base, and 11 bases lay between the germline ends. There are 15 residues in the CDR3. Germline CDR1 and CDR2: SGHTA and FQGTGA. CDR3 loop: CASSLAGQTNTEAFF. The CDR3, as DNA: TGTGCCAGCAGCTTAGCCGGACAGACGAACACTGAAGCTTTCTTT.

Turning to this clonotype: Its ends do not fully match the called genes, so a read error is possible. The gene calls are TRBV12-3 or TRBV12-4 and TRBJ2-1, with 11 bases fitting TRBD2. This CDR3 region has 16 residues. This CDR3 reads CASSLAGGLRSNEQFF. CDR3 nucleotides: TGTGCCAGCAGTCTAGCGGGGGGCCTTAGGTCCAATGAGCAGTTCTTC.

The chain has TRBV12-3 or TRBV12-4 and TRBJ2-1, with TRBD1 matching over 8 bases. J lost 3 bases, V lost 7 bases, and 5 bases had no gene match. The CDR3 runs to 14 residues. CDR3 DNA: TGTGCCAGCAACCAGGGGGCGGTCTACAATGAGCAGTTCTTC. Encoded protein: CASNQGAVYNEQFF.

This clonotype was detected a few times. The chain links TRBV12-3 or TRBV12-4 to TRBJ1-1; no reliable D call. The CDR3 consists of 15 residues. Trimming took 0 bases from V and 4 from J, leaving 12 bases between them. The CDR3 loop is CASSLASWMSTEAFF. CDR3 nucleotide sequence: TGTGCCAGCAGTTTAGCCTCCTGGATGAGCACTGAAGCTTTCTTT.